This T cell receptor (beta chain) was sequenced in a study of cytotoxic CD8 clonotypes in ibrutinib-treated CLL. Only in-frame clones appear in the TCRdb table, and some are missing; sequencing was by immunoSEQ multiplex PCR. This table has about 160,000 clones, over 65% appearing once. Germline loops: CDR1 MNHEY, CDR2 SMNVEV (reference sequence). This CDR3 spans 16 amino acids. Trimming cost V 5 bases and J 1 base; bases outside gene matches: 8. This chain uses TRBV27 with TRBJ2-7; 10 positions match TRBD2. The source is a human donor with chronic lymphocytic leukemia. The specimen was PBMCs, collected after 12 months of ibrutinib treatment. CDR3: CASSQSSGSRSYEQYF. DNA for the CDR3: TGTGCCAGCAGTCAATCTAGCGGGAGTAGGTCCTACGAGCAGTACTTC.